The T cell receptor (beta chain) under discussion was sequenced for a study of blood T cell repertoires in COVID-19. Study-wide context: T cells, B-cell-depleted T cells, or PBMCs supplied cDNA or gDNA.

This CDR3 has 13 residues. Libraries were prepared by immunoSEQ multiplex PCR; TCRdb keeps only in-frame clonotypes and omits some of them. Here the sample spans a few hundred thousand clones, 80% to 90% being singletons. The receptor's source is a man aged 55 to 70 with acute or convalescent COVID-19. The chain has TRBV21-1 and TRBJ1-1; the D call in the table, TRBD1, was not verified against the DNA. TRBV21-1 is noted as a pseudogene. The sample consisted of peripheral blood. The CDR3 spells CATVTGGRTEAFF. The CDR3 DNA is TGTGCCACCGTGACAGGGGGCAGGACTGAAGCTTTCTTT.